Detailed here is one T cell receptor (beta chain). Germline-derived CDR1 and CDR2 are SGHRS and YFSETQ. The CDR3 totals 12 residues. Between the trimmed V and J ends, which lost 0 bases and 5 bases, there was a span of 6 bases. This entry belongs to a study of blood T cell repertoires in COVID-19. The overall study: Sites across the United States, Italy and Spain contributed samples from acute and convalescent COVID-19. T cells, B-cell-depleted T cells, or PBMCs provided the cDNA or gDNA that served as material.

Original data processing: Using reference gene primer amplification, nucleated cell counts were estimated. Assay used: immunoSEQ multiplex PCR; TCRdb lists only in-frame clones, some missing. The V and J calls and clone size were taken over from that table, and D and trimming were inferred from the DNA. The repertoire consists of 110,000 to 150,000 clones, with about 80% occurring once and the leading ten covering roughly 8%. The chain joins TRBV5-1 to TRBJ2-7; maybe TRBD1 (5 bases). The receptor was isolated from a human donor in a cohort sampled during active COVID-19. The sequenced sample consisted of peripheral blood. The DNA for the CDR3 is TGCGCCAGCAGCTTGGCCAGGGACGAGCAGTACTTC. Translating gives CASSLARDEQYF.